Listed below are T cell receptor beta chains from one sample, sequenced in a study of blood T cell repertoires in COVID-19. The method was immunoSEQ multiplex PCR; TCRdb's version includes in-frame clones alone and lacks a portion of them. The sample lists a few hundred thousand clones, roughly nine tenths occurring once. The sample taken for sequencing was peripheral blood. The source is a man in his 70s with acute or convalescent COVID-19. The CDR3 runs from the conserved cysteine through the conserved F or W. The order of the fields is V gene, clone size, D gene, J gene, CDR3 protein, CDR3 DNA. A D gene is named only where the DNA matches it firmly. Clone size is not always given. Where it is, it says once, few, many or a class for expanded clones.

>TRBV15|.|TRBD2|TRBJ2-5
CATSRGASGRTETQYF
TGTGCCACCAGCAGGGGGGCTAGCGGGAGGACGGAGACCCAGTACTTC
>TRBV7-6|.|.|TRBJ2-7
CASSQTPGVRYEQYF
TGTGCCAGCAGCCAGACACCAGGGGTAAGGTACGAGCAGTACTTC
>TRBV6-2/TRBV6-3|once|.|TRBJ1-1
CASSFTSTETEAFF
TGTGCCAGCAGTTTTACTTCCACAGAGACTGAAGCTTTCTTT
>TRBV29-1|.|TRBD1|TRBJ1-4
CSAIGTGGYATNEKLFF
TGCAGCGCTATCGGGACAGGGGGCTACGCAACTAATGAAAAACTGTTTTTT
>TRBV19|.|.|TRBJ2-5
CASSQVPETQYF
TGTGCCAGTTCACAGGTTCCAGAGACCCAGTACTTC
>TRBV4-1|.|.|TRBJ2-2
CASSQNSHGGRNTGELFF
TGCGCCAGCAGCCAAAATTCCCATGGGGGGAGGAACACCGGGGAGCTGTTTTTT
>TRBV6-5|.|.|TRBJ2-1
CASRQSSYNEQFF
TGTGCCAGCAGACAGAGCTCCTACAATGAGCAGTTCTTC
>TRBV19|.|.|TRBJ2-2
CASRVHTGTRTYLGDTGELFF
TGTGCCAGTAGGGTCCATACCGGGACAAGAACGTACCTAGGCGACACCGGGGAGCTGTTTTTT
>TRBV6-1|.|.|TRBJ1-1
CASSEAATEAFF
TGTGCCAGCAGTGAAGCTGCGACTGAAGCTTTCTTT
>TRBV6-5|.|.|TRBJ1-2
CASSSRGGYTF
TGTGCCAGCAGTTCCCGGGGGGGCTACACCTTC
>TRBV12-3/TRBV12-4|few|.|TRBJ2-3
CASSLRGTDTQYF
TGTGCCAGCAGTTTACGGGGCACAGATACGCAGTATTTT
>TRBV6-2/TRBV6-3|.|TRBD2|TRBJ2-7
CASSPAREAPYEQYF
TGTGCCAGCAGCCCCGCCCGGGAGGCCCCCTACGAGCAGTACTTC
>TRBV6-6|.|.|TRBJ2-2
CASSYLEGAGELFF
TGTGCCAGCAGTTACCTTGAGGGTGCCGGGGAGCTGTTTTTT
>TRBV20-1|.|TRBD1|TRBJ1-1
CSASVGGALYTEAFF
TGCAGTGCTAGTGTAGGGGGCGCGTTGTATACTGAAGCTTTCTTT
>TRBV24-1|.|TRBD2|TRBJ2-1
CATSDPLAGAGGEQFF
TGTGCCACCAGTGACCCTCTAGCGGGGGCTGGAGGGGAGCAGTTCTTC
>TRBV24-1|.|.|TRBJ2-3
CATSDFSDTQYF
TGTGCCACCAGTGATTTCTCGGATACGCAGTATTTT
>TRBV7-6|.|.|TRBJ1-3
CASSHPLRASGNTIYF
TGTGCCAGCAGCCACCCCCTCAGGGCCTCTGGAAACACCATATATTTT
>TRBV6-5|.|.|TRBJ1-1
CASRIPDRHTEAFF
TGTGCCAGCAGAATCCCGGACAGACACACTGAAGCTTTCTTT
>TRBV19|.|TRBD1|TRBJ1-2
CASSESTGVEGYTF
TGTGCCAGTAGCGAATCAACAGGGGTAGAGGGCTACACCTTC
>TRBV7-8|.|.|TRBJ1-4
CASTFGGANEKLFF
TGTGCCAGCACCTTCGGCGGTGCTAATGAAAAACTGTTTTTT
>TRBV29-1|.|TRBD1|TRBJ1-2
CSVLPTGEGGYTF
TGCAGCGTTCTCCCGACAGGGGAGGGAGGCTACACCTTC
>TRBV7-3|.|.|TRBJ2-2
CASSLVAGVNTGELFF
TGTGCCAGCAGCTTAGTGGCAGGGGTGAACACCGGGGAGCTGTTTTTT
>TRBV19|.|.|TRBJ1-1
CASSIDRRGAAEAFF
TGTGCCAGTAGTATAGATCGTCGCGGGGCCGCTGAAGCTTTCTTT
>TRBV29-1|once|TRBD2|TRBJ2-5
CSVGTSGSETQYF
TGCAGCGTTGGGACTAGCGGGAGTGAGACCCAGTACTTC
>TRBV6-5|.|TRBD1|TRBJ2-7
CASSYWGQTSYEQYF
TGTGCCAGCAGTTACTGGGGACAGACCTCCTACGAGCAGTACTTC
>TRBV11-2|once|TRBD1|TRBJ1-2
CASRLGAQGNYGYTF
TGTGCCAGCAGATTAGGGGCACAGGGGAACTATGGCTACACCTTC
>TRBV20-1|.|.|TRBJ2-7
CSARRAYEQYF
TGCAGTGCTAGAAGAGCCTACGAGCAGTACTTC
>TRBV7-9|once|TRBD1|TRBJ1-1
CASSVTGATEAFF
TGTGCCAGCAGCGTGACAGGGGCCACTGAAGCTTTCTTT
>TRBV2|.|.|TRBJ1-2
CASSEFPGYGYTF
TGTGCCAGCAGTGAGTTCCCAGGCTATGGCTACACCTTC
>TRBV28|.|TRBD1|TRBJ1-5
CASSLTGGNQPQHF
TGTGCCAGCAGTCTGACAGGGGGCAACCAGCCCCAGCATTTT
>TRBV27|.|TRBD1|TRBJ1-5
CASSLTGGGNQPQHF
TGTGCCAGCAGTCTCACAGGGGGGGGCAATCAGCCCCAGCATTTT
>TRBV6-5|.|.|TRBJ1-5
CASSLTVNAGQPQHF
TGTGCCAGCAGCCTGACAGTTAATGCGGGACAGCCCCAGCATTTT
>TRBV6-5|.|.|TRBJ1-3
CASSYSFGTDGNTIYF
TGTGCCAGCAGTTACTCCTTCGGGACTGATGGAAACACCATATATTTT
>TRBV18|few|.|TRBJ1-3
CASSQQDSTFGGTIYF
TGTGCCAGCTCACAACAGGACAGTACCTTCGGCGGCACCATATATTTT
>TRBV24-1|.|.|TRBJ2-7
CATSEKGGLYEQYF
TGTGCCACCAGTGAAAAAGGAGGTTTATACGAGCAGTACTTC
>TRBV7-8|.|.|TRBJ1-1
CASSSDMNTEAFF
TGTGCCAGCAGCTCTGACATGAACACTGAAGCTTTCTTT
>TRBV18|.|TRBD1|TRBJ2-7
CASSPNTPGTGEVGEQYF
TGTGCCAGCTCACCAAACACGCCCGGGACAGGGGAAGTGGGCGAGCAGTACTTC
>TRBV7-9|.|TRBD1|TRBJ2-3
CASSHGQGGWDTQYF
TGTGCCAGCAGCCACGGACAGGGAGGTTGGGATACGCAGTATTTT
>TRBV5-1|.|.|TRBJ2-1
CASSLAGVLNEQFF
TGCGCCAGCAGCTTGGCGGGAGTCCTAAATGAGCAGTTCTTC
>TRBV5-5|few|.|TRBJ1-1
CASSLQGNTEAFF
TGTGCCAGCAGCTTGCAGGGGAACACTGAAGCTTTCTTT
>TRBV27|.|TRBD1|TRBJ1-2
CASSFRQGVGHSYGYTF
TGTGCCAGCAGTTTTCGGCAGGGGGTTGGCCACTCCTATGGCTACACCTTC
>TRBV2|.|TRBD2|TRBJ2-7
CASSEARGGASYEQYF
TGTGCCAGCAGTGAAGCGCGGGGGGGGGCCTCCTACGAGCAGTACTTC
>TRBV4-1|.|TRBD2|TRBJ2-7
CASSQEGGRVGYEQYF
TGCGCCAGCAGCCAAGAGGGCGGGAGAGTTGGCTACGAGCAGTACTTC
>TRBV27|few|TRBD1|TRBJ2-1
CASSSDPPGQGPGGQFF
TGTGCCAGCAGTTCAGACCCCCCAGGACAGGGGCCTGGTGGGCAGTTCTTC
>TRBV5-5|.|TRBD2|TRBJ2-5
CASSPRAGGETQYF
TGTGCCAGCAGCCCACGGGCGGGAGGAGAGACCCAGTACTTC
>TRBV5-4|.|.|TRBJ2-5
CASSPQVGRQETQYF
TGTGCCAGCAGCCCCCAGGTGGGTCGGCAAGAGACCCAGTACTTC
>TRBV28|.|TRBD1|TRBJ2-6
CASGGQGADGANVLTF
TGTGCCAGCGGCGGACAGGGGGCGGATGGGGCCAACGTCCTGACTTTC
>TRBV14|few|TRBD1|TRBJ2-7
CASSRTGYHEQYF
TGTGCCAGCAGTCGGACAGGGTACCACGAGCAGTACTTC
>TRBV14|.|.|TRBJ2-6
CASSQGGAGANVLTF
TGTGCCAGCAGCCAGGGGGGGGCCGGGGCCAACGTCCTGACTTTC
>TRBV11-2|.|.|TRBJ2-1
CASTLRLLESNEQFF
TGTGCCAGCACGCTGAGACTATTAGAGTCCAATGAGCAGTTCTTC
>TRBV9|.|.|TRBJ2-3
CASSVATGDTDTQYF
TGTGCCAGCAGCGTAGCTACGGGGGACACAGATACGCAGTATTTT
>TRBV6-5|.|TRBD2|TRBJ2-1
CASSYSGLAGYNEQFF
TGTGCCAGCAGTTACTCAGGACTAGCGGGTTACAATGAGCAGTTCTTC
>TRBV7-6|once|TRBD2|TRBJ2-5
CASSGGGRSETQYF
TGTGCCAGCAGCGGGGGGGGAAGGTCAGAGACCCAGTACTTC